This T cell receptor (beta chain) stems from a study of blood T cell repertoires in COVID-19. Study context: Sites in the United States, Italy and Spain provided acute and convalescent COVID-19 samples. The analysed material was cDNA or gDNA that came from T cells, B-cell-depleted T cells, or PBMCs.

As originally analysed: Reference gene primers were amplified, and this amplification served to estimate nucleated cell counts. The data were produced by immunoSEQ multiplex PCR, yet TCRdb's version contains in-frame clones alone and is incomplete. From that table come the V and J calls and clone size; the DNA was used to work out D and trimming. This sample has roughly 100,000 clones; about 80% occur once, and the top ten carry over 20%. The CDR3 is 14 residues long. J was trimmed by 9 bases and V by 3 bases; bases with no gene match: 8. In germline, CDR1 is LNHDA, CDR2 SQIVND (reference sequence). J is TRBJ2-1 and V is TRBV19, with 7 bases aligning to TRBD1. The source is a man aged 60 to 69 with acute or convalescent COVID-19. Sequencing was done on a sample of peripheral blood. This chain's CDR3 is CASSIYQGESEQFF. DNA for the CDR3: TGTGCCAGTAGTATTTATCAGGGGGAAAGTGAGCAGTTCTTC.